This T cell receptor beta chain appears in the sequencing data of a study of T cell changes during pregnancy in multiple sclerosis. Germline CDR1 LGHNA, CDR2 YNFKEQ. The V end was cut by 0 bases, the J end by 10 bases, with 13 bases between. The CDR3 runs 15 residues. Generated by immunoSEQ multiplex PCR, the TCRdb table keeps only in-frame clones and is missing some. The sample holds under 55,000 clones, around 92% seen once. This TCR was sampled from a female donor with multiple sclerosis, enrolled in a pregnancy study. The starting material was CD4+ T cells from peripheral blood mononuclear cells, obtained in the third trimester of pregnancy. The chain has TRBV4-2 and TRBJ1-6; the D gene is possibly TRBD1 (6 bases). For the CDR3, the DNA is TGTGCCAGCAGCCAAGATTTACAGGGAAGATCACCCCTCCACTTT. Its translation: CASSQDLQGRSPLHF.